These 14 T cell receptor beta chains were all obtained from the same sample, sequenced in a study of T cell changes during pregnancy in multiple sclerosis. Sequencing was performed with immunoSEQ multiplex PCR; in TCRdb, only in-frame clones are kept and a portion is missing. The data contain 55,000 or so clones, about 90% of them seen just once; the ten biggest clones take up 0.16%. This specimen was CD4+ T cells from peripheral blood mononuclear cells, taken after pregnancy. The receptors shown here come from a female donor in good health, enrolled as a control in a pregnancy study.

The gene calls are TRBV5-4 and TRBJ2-3, with 7 bases that match TRBD2. Trimming at V came to 3 bases and at J to 0 bases, leaving 7 bases not matched to a gene. The length of the CDR3 is 16 residues. In germline, CDR1 is SGHNT, CDR2 YYREEE (reference sequence). The CDR3 nucleotides read TGTGCCAGCAGCTCCGGGGGGAACCCTAGCACAGATACGCAGTATTTT. It yields the protein CASSSGGNPSTDTQYF.

The chain joins TRBV6-5 to TRBJ1-6, with D tentatively TRBD1 (5 bases). This CDR3 spans 13 amino acids. Trimming shortened V by 6 bases and J by 9 bases, and 12 bases separated the two germline ends. Germline V CDR1 and CDR2: MNHEY, SVGAGI. CDR3 in amino acids: CASRGIGGSPLHF. The CDR3 DNA is TGTGCCAGCAGGGGGATCGGGGGTTCACCCCTCCACTTT.

J is TRBJ1-2 and V is TRBV11-2, with TRBD1 as a possible D gene (6 bases). This CDR3 has 14 residues. V lost 1 base to trimming and J lost 2 bases, with 8 bases between them. From germline, CDR1 is SGHAT and CDR2 FQNNGV. CDR3 loop: CASSLVQGNYGYTF. For the CDR3, the DNA is TGTGCCAGCAGCTTAGTACAGGGAAACTATGGCTACACCTTC.

In its sample, this clone was seen a few times. The chain combines TRBV2 with TRBJ2-7, with 7 bases lining up with TRBD1. Per the germline V gene, CDR1 is SNHLY and CDR2 is FYNNEI. The CDR3 sequence is 15 residues long. The V segment lost 6 bases and the J segment 3 bases; nucleotides outside the gene matches: 11. The CDR3 is CASRGGQVRGYEQYF. As DNA, the CDR3 is TGTGCCAGCAGGGGTGGACAGGTCAGGGGCTACGAGCAGTACTTC.

The genes are TRBV19 and TRBJ2-7; D is unclear. Germline V CDR1 and CDR2: LNHDA, SQIVND (reference sequence). The length of the CDR3 is 14 residues. The ends were cut back, 0 bases at V and 3 bases at J, with 9 bases in the middle. CDR3 sequence: CASSIDLGDYEQYF. The CDR3 coding sequence is TGTGCCAGTAGTATAGATCTAGGAGACTACGAGCAGTACTTC.

This chain joins TRBV7-2 and TRBJ2-2, with 8 positions matching TRBD2. CDR1 is SGHTA, CDR2 FQGNSA, per germline. The CDR3 length is 16 residues. V shed 5 bases and J 4 bases; nucleotides not matched to a gene: 9. CDR3 residues: CASSPRAGGFTGELFF. The CDR3 DNA reads as TGTGCCAGCAGCCCCCGGGCGGGGGGTTTCACCGGGGAGCTGTTTTTT. Together with reference TRBV7-2 and TRBJ2-2, the CDR3 gives the full variable domain: GAGVSQSPSNKVTEKGKDVELRCDPISGHTALYWYRQSLGQGLEFLIYFQGNSAPDKSGLPSDRFSAERTGGSVSTLTIQRTQQEDSAVYLCASSPRAGGFTGELFFGEGSRLTVL.

The V gene is TRBV7-2, the J gene TRBJ2-5; 7 bases agree with TRBD2. In germline, CDR1 is SGHTA, CDR2 FQGNSA. The CDR3 has 14 residues. The V segment lost 4 bases and the J segment 4 bases; nucleotides outside the gene matches: 6. The DNA for the CDR3 is TGTGCCAGCAGCTCCCGACTAGCCGCAGAGACCCAGTACTTC. Residues: CASSSRLAAETQYF. Full variable domain (missing parts from reference TRBV7-2 and TRBJ2-5): GAGVSQSPSNKVTEKGKDVELRCDPISGHTALYWYRQSLGQGLEFLIYFQGNSAPDKSGLPSDRFSAERTGGSVSTLTIQRTQQEDSAVYLCASSSRLAAETQYFGPGTRLLVL.

This chain connects TRBV6-5 to TRBJ2-4; 10 nucleotides align to TRBD1. V shed 5 bases, J shed 6 bases, and the junction held 7 bases outside the gene matches. CDR1 MNHEY and CDR2 SVGAGI come from the germline V gene. This CDR3 has 15 residues. DNA for the CDR3: TGTGCCAGCAGTCCAGGACAGGGGGGGACAAACATTCAGTACTTC. Its protein is CASSPGQGGTNIQYF.

This rearrangement joins TRBV6-5 to TRBJ1-1; 7 bases line up with TRBD1. The junction had 6 bases not matched to a gene; V was cut back by 6 bases and J by 11 bases. CDR1 is MNHEY and CDR2 is SVGAGI in the germline V gene. CDR3 length: 11 amino acids. The CDR3: CASRTDREAFF. CDR3 DNA sequence: TGTGCCAGCAGAACAGACAGGGAGGCTTTCTTT.

The chain uses TRBV7-2 and TRBJ1-1; 9 positions agree with TRBD1. Looked up from germline, CDR1 is SGHTA and CDR2 is FQGNSA. J lost 4 bases, V lost 5 bases, and 11 bases had no gene match. The CDR3 length is 16 residues. CDR3 in DNA: TGTGCCAGCAGCCCTCAAACAGGGGGCGGTATCACTGAAGCTTTCTTT. This gives the protein CASSPQTGGGITEAFF.

This clone is a singleton in its sample. The CDR3 loop reads CASSPRRVDIQYF. The CDR3 DNA reads TGTGCCAGCTCACCCCGGAGGGTGGACATTCAGTACTTC. The chain has TRBV18 and TRBJ2-4, with D perhaps TRBD2 (6 bases). This CDR3 has 13 amino acids. In germline, CDR1 is KGHSH, CDR2 LQKENI. Deletions cut 3 bases from V and 8 bases from J, with 11 bases between.

The rearrangement joins TRBV21-1 to TRBJ2-5; the D call of TRBD2 is as the table states it, not checked on the DNA. TRBV21-1 is shown as a pseudogene. This CDR3 is built from 18 residues. The CDR3 sequence: CASSPEGDSGGKLETQYF. As DNA, the CDR3 is TGTGCCAGCTCCCCTGAGGGGGACTCGGGGGGAAAACTGGAGACCCAGTACTTC.

The chain combines TRBV5-4 with TRBJ2-7, with D maybe TRBD1 (5 bases). CDR1 and CDR2 from the germline V gene are SGHNT and YYREEE (reference sequence). This CDR3 is built from 19 residues. V shed 4 bases and J shed 5 bases, with 31 bases lying between them. This CDR3 reads CASSPQVGFQGLGGDEQYF. In DNA, the CDR3 is TGTGCCAGCAGCCCCCAAGTTGGGTTCCAGGGCCTAGGTGGCGACGAGCAGTACTTC.

This rearrangement joins TRBV7-3 to TRBJ2-5; 8 bases fit TRBD2. The V gene's germline CDR1 is SGHTA and CDR2 FQGTGA. CDR3 size: 13 residues. Trimming cost V 5 bases and J 9 bases; bases outside gene matches: 8. Here the CDR3 DNA reads TGTGCCAGCAGCACCGCCGCGGGAGGAGCCCAGTACTTC. Protein sequence: CASSTAAGGAQYF.